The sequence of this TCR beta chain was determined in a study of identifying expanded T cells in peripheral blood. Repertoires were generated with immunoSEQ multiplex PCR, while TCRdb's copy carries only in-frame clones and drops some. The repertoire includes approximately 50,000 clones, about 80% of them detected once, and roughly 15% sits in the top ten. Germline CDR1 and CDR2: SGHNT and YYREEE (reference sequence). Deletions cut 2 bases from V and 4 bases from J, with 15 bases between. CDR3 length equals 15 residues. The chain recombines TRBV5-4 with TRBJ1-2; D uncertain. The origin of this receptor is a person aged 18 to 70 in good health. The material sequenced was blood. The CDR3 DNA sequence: TGTGCCAGCAGCTTCTCCCCCAGTTTTGGCTATGGCTACACCTTC. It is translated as CASSFSPSFGYGYTF.